This T cell receptor beta chain was found in a study of identical twins. Study-wide results and limits: The models systematically underestimated how much out-of-frame TCR alpha was shared in monozygotic twins.

TCRdb used MiXCR to reprocess the 5' RACE reads, holding one entry per CDR3 protein. The table has more than 250,000 distinct CDR3 sequences, roughly 8.6% seen once. The germline V gene has CDR1 DFQATT and CDR2 SNEGSKA (reference sequence). The CDR3 has 15 residues. V shed 1 base and J shed 1 base, with 13 bases lying between them. In this sample, this clonotype turned up a few times. Its specificity is not known. These data also formed part of another study, on yellow fever vaccine responses in identical twins. From that study: Twins showed a vaccine T cell response that reportedly seemed partly convergent, partly personalized.

The sequenced sample consisted of memory (CD45RO+) T cells sorted from blood. This TCR derives from a woman aged 18-30 years in good health. The chain combines TRBV20-1 with TRBJ1-2; the D gene is possibly TRBD1 (5 bases). CDR3 region: CSARVGRQNNYGYTF. The CDR3 bases are TGCAGTGCTAGAGTGGGACGGCAGAATAACTATGGCTACACCTTC.